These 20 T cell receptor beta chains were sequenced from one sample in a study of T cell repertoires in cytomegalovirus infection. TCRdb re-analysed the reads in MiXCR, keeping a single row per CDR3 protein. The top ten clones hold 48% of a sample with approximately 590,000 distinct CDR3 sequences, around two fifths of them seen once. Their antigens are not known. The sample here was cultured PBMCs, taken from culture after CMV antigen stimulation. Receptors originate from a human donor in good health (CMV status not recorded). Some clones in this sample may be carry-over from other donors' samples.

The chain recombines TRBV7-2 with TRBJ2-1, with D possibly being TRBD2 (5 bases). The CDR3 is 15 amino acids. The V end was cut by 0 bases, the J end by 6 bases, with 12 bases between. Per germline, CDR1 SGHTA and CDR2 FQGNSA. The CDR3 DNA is TGTGCCAGCAGCTTAGCGGCTAGGAGGTCCAATGAGCAGTTCTTC. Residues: CASSLAARRSNEQFF.

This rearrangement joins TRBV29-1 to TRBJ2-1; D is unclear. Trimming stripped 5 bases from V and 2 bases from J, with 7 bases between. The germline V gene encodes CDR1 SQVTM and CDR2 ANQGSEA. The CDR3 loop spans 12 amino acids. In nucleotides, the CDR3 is TGCAGCGTTAACCTTGCCTACAATGAGCAGTTCTTC. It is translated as CSVNLAYNEQFF.

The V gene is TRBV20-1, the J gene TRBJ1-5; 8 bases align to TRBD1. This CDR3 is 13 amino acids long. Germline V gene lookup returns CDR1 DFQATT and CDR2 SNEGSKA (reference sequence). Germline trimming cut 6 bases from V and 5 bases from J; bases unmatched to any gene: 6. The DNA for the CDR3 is TGCAGTGCCGGACAGGGATGGGATCAGCCCCAGCATTTT. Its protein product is CSAGQGWDQPQHF.

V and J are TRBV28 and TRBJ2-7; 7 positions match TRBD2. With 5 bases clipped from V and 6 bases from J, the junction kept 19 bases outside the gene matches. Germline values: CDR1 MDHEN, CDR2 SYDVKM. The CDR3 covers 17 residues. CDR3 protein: CASSPRIYGRTVCEQYF. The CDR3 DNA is TGTGCCAGCAGTCCCCGAATATACGGGAGGACCGTTTGCGAGCAGTACTTC.

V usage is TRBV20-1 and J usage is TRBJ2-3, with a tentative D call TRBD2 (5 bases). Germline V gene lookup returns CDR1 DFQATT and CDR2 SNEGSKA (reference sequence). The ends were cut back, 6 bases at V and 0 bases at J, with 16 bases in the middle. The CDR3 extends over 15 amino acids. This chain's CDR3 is CSAGRTLTSTDTQYF. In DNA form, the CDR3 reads TGCAGTGCGGGAAGGACTTTAACTAGCACAGATACGCAGTATTTT.

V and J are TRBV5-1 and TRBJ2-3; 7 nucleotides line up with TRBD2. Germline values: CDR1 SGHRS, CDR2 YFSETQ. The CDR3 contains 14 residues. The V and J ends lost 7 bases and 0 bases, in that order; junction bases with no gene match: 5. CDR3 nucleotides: TGCGCCAGCCTACGGGGAGGGAGCACAGATACGCAGTATTTT. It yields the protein CASLRGGSTDTQYF.

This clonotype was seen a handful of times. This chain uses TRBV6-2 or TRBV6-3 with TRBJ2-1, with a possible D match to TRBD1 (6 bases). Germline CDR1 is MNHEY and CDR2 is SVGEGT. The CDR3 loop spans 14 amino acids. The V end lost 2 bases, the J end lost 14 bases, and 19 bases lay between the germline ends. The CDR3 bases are TGTGCCAGCAGTTACCCGTTGTTGGGGCAGGGGAAGTTCTTC. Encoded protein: CASSYPLLGQGKFF.

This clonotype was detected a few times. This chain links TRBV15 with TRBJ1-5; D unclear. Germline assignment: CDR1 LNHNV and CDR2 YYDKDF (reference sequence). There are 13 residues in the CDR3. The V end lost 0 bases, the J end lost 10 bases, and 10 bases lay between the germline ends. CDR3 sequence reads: CATSRDRYFPQHF. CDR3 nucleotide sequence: TGTGCCACCAGCAGAGATCGGTACTTTCCCCAGCATTTT.

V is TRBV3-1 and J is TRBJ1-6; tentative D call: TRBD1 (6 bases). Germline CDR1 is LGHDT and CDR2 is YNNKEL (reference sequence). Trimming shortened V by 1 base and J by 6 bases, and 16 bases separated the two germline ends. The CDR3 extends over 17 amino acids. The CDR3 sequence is CASSQGVGQGFNSPLHF. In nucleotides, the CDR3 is TGTGCCAGCAGCCAAGGAGTCGGTCAGGGGTTTAATTCACCCCTCCACTTT.

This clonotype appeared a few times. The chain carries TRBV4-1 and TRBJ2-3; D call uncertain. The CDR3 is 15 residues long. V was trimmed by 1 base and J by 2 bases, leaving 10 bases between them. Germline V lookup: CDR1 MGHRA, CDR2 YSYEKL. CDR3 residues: CASSQGPGPTDTQYF. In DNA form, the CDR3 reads TGCGCCAGCAGCCAAGGCCCCGGACCCACAGATACGCAGTATTTT.

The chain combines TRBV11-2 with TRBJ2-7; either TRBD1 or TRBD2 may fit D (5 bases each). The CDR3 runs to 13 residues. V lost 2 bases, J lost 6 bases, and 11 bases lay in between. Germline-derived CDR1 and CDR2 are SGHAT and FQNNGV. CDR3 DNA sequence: TGTGCCAGCAGCTTATCTCAGGGACCCGAGCAGTACTTC. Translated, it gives CASSLSQGPEQYF.

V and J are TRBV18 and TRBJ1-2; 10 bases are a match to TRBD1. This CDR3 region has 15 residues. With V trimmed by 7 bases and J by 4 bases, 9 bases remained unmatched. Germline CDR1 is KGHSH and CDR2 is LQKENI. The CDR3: CASLLIGQGVYGYTF. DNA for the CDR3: TGTGCCAGCTTGCTTATCGGACAGGGGGTCTATGGCTACACCTTC. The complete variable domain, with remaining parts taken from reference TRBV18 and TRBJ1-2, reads NAGVMQNPRHLVRRRGQEARLRCSPMKGHSHVYWYRQLPEEGLKFMVYLQKENIIDESGMPKERFSAEFPKEGPSILRIQQVVRGDSAAYFCASLLIGQGVYGYTFGSGTRLTVV.

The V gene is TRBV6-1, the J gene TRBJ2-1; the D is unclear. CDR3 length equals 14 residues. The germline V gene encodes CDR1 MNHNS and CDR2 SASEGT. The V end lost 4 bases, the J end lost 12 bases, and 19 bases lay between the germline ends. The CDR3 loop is CASSAPLWGVGQFF. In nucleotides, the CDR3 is TGTGCCAGCAGTGCTCCCCTCTGGGGTGTGGGGCAGTTCTTC.

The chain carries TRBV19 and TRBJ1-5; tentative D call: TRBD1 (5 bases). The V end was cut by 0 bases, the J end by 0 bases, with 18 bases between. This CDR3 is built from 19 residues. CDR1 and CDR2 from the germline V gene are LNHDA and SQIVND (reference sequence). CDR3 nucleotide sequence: TGTGCCAGTAGTATAGATGAGGTCCGGGGGTCGTATAGCAATCAGCCCCAGCATTTT. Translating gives CASSIDEVRGSYSNQPQHF.

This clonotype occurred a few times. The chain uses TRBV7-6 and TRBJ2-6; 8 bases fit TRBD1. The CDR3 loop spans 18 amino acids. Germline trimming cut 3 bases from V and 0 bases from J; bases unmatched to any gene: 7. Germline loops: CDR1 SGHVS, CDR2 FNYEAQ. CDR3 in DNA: TGTGCCAGCAGCTTCCCCCGGGACAGGCGCTCTGGGGCCAACGTCCTGACTTTC. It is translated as CASSFPRDRRSGANVLTF.

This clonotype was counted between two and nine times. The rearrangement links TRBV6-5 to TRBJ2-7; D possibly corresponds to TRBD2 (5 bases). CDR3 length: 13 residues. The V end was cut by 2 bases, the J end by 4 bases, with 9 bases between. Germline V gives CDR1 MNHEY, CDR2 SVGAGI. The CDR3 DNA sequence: TGTGCCAGCAGTTACGTAGGAGGTTACGAGCAGTACTTC. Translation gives CASSYVGGYEQYF.

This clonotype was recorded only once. CDR3 bases: TGTGCCAGCAGCCGGACTAGCGAAAGCACAGATACGCAGTATTTT. This translates into CASSRTSESTDTQYF. This sequence joins TRBV5-4 and TRBJ2-3, with 9 bases lining up with TRBD2. Germline CDR1 is SGHNT and CDR2 is YYREEE (reference sequence). CDR3 size: 15 residues. Losses at the gene ends were 4 bases for V and 0 bases for J; bases not matched to a gene: 3.

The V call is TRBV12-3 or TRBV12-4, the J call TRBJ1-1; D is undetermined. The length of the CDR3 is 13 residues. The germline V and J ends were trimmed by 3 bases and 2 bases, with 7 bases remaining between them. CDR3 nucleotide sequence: TGTGCCAGCAGTTTTCAGTCTAACACTGAAGCTTTCTTT. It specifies CASSFQSNTEAFF.

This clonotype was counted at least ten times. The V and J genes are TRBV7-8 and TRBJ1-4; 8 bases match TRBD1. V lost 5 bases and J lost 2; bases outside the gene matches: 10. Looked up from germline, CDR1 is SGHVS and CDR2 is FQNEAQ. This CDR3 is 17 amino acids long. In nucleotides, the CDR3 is TGTGCCAGCAGCCCCCGGCAACAGGGGGTGACTAATGAAAAACTGTTTTTT. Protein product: CASSPRQQGVTNEKLFF.

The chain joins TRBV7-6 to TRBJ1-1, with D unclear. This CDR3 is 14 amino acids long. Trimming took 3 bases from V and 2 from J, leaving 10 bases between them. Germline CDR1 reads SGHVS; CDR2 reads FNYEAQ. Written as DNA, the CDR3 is TGTGCCAGCAGCTTCGCACAGCGAAACACTGAAGCTTTCTTT. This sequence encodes CASSFAQRNTEAFF.